This TCR beta chain was recovered during a study of CD8 T cells in ankylosing spondylitis. Study-wide points: For ankylosing spondylitis blood, a TCR beta motif of roughly 8 highly homologous variants appeared characteristic. There were earlier reports of some motif variants in reactive arthritis synovial fluid and blood. Reported data indicate significant enrichment of disease-linked clones within matched ankylosing spondylitis synovial fluid.

Quantitative 5'-RACE with molecular barcodes generated TCR beta libraries. One entry per CDR3 protein results from TCRdb running MiXCR on the 5' RACE reads. The sample has around 490,000 distinct CDR3 sequences; about 5.2% are singletons. In this sample, this clonotype turned up a few times. The antigen is not known. The specimen sequenced was blood, either unsorted or a sorted T cell fraction (not recorded which). The clonotype comes from a male donor with ankylosing spondylitis.

CDR3 DNA sequence: TGTGCCAGCAGCCTACAGAGTTGGCCCGGGGAGCTGTTTTTT. Translating it yields CASSLQSWPGELFF. J is TRBJ2-2 and V is TRBV11-2; D gene unclear. V was trimmed by 5 bases and J by 6 bases, leaving 13 bases between them. CDR1 and CDR2 (germline): SGHAT, FQNNGV. The CDR3 has 14 residues.